Ten or more counts support the clone carrying this T cell receptor beta chain. The antigen is undetermined. An equimolar mix of two oligonucleotides served as the beta constant-region primer for TRBC1 and TRBC2. The cDNA 3' end received a ligated single-stranded oligonucleotide carrying the SP2 primer and a 12-nucleotide UMI. Four rounds of PCR amplified the ligated cDNA using nested alpha and beta constant-region primers plus SP2. TCRdb reprocessed the UMI-ligation and nested PCR reads with MiXCR, giving one entry per CDR3 protein. The sample carries about 85,000 distinct CDR3 sequences, over 10% recorded once. The sample is drawn from a study of naive and memory T cell subsets. Cells stained for CD3, CD4, CD8, CD45RA, CD27 and viability were sorted into four CD45RA/CD27 subsets. Germline V gene sequence: CDR1 DFQATT, CDR2 SNEGSKA (reference sequence). This CDR3 comprises 13 residues. Trimming took off 3 bases at V and 6 bases at J, with 12 bases between the two ends.

Study outcomes and limitations: Over 85% of naive TCR sequences appeared only once, unlike memory subsets.

The receptor was isolated from a human donor in good health. This sequence joins TRBV20-1 and TRBJ2-1, with D possibly being TRBD2 (6 bases). The sequenced sample consisted of central memory CD4+ T cells from blood. The CDR3 protein is CSASPGVGNEQFF. CDR3 nucleotide sequence: TGCAGTGCTAGTCCGGGAGTGGGCAATGAGCAGTTCTTC.